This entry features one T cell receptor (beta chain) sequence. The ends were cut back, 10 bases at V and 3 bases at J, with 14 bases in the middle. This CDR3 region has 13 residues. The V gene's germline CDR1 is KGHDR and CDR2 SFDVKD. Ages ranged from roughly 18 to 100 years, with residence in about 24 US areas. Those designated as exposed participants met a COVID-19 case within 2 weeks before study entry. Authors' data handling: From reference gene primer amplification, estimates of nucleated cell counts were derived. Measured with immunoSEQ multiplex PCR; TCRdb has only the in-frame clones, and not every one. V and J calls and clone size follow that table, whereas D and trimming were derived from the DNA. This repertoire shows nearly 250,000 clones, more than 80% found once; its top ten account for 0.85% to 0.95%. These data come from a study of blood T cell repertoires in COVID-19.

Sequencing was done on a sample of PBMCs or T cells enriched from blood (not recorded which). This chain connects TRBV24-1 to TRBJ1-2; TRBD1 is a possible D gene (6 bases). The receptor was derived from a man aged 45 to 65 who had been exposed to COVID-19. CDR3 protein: CATQQGSYYGYTF. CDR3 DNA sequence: TGTGCCACACAACAGGGTTCCTACTATGGCTACACCTTC.